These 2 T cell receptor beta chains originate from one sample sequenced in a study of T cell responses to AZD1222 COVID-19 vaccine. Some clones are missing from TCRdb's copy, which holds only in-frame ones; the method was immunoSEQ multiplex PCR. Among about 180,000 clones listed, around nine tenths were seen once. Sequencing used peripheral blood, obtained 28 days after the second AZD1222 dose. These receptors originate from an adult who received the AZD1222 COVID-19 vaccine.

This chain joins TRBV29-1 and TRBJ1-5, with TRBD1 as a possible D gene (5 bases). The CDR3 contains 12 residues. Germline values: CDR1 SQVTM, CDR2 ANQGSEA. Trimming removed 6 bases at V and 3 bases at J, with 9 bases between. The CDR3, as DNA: TGCAGCGTCCAAGGACACAATCAGCCCCAGCATTTT. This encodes CSVQGHNQPQHF.

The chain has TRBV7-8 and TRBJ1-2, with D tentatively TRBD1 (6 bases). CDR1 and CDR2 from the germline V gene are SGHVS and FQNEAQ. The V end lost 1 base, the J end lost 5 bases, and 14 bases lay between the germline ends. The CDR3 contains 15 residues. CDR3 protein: CASSLVQGGSYGYTF. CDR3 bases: TGTGCCAGCAGCTTAGTACAGGGAGGCTCGTATGGCTACACCTTC.